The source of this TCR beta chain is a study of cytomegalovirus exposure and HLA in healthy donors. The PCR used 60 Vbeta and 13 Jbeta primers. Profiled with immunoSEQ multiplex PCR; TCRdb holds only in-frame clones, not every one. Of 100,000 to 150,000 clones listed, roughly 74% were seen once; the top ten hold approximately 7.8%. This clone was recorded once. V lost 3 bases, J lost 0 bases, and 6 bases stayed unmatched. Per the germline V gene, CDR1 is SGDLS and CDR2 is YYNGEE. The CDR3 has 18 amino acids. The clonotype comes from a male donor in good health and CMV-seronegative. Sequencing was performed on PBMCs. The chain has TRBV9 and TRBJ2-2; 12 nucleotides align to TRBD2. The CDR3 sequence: CASSGLTSGGTNTGELFF. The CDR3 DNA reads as TGTGCCAGCAGCGGTTTGACTAGCGGGGGAACGAACACCGGGGAGCTGTTTTTT.